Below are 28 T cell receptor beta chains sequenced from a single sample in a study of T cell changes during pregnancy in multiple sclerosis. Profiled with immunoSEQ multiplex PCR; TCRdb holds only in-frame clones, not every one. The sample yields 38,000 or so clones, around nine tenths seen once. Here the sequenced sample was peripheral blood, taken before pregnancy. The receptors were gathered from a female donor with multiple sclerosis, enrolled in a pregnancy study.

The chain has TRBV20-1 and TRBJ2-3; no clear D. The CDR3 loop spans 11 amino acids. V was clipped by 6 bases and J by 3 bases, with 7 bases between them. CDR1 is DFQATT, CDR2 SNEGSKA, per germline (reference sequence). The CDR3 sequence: CSAARTDTQYF. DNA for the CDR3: TGCAGTGCAGCTAGGACAGATACGCAGTATTTT.

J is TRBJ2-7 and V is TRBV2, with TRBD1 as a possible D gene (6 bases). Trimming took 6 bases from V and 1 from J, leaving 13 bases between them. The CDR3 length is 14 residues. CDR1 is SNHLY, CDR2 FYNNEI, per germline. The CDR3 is CASRDREQSYEQYF. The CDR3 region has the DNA TGTGCCAGCAGGGACAGAGAACAATCCTACGAGCAGTACTTC. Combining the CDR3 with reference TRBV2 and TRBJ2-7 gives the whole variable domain EPEVTQTPSHQVTQMGQEVILRCVPISNHLYFYWYRQILGQKVEFLVSFYNNEISEKSEIFDDQFSVERPDGSNFTLKIRSTKLEDSAMYFCASRDREQSYEQYFGPGTRLTVT.

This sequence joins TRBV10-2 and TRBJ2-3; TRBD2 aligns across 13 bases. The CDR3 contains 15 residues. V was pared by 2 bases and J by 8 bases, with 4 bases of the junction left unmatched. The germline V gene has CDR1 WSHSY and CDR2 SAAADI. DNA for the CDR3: TGCGCCAGCAGTGAGGGACTAGCGGGAGACCGTACGCAGTATTTT. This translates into CASSEGLAGDRTQYF.

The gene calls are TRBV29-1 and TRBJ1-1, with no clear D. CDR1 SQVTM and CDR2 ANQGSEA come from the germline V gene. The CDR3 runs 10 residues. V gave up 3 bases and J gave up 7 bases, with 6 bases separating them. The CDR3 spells CSVDSGEAFF. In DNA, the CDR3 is TGCAGCGTTGATTCCGGTGAAGCTTTCTTT.

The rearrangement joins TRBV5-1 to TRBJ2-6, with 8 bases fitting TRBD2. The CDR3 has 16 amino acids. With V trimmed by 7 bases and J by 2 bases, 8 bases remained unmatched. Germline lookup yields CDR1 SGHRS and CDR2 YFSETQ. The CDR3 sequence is CASLPGGDTGANVLTF. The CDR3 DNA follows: TGCGCCAGCCTGCCGGGGGGGGATACTGGGGCCAACGTCCTGACTTTC.

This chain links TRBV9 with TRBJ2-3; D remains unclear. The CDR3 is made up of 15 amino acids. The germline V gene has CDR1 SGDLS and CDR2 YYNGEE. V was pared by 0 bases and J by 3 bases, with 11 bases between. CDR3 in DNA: TGTGCCAGCAGCGTAGACCCGTCGAGTACAGATACGCAGTATTTT. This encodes CASSVDPSSTDTQYF.

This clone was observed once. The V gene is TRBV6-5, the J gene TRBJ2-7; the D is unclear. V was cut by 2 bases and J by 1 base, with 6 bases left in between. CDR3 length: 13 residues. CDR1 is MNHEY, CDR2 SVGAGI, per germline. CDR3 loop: CASSYPPSYEQYF. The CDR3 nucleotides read TGTGCCAGCAGTTACCCCCCTTCCTACGAGCAGTACTTC.

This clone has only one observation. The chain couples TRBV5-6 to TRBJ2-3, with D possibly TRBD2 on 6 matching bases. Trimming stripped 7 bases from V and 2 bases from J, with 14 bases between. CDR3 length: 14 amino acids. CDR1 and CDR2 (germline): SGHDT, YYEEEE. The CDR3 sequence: CASLRGGITDTQYF. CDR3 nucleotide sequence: TGTGCCAGCCTTCGGGGCGGGATCACAGATACGCAGTATTTT.

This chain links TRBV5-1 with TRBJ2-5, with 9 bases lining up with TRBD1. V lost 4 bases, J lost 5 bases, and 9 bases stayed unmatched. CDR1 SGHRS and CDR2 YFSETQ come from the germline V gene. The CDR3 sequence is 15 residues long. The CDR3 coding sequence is TGCGCCAGCAGCGTACAGGGGGCACTAGGGGAGACCCAGTACTTC. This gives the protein CASSVQGALGETQYF.

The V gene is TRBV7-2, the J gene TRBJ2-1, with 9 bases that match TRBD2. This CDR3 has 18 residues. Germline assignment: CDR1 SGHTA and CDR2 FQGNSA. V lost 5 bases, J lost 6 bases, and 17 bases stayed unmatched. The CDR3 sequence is CASSLWTSAILGSNEQFF. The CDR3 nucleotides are TGTGCCAGCAGCCTATGGACTAGCGCGATCCTCGGGAGCAATGAGCAGTTCTTC.

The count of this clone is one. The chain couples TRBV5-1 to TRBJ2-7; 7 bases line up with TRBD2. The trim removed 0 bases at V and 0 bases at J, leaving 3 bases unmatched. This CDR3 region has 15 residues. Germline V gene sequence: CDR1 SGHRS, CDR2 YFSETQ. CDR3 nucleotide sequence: TGCGCCAGCAGCTTGGTCGCGGGAGTCTCCTACGAGCAGTACTTC. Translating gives CASSLVAGVSYEQYF.

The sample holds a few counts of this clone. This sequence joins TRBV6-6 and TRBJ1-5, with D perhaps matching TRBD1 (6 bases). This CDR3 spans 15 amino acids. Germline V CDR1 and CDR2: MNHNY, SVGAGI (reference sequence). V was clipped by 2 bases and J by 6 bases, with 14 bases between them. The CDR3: CASSYGTPSPQPQHF. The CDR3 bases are TGTGCCAGCAGTTACGGGACACCTTCACCTCAGCCCCAGCATTTT.

CDR3: CASSSLATNTGELFF. The DNA for the CDR3 is TGTGCCAGCAGCTCGTTAGCTACTAACACCGGGGAGCTGTTTTTT. The rearrangement joins TRBV5-4 to TRBJ2-2; no clear D gene. V lost 3 bases and J lost 2, with 11 bases in between. Germline V CDR1 and CDR2: SGHNT, YYREEE (reference sequence). This CDR3 region has 15 residues.

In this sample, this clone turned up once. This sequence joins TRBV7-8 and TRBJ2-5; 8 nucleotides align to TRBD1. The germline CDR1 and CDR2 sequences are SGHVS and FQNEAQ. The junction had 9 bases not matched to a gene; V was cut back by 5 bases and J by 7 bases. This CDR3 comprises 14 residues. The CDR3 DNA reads TGTGCCAGCAGCCCCGGACAGGGATTGGGGACCCAGTACTTC. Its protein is CASSPGQGLGTQYF. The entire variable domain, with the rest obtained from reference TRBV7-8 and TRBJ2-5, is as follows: GAGVSQSPRYKVAKRGQDVALRCDPISGHVSLFWYQQALGQGPEFLTYFQNEAQLDKSGLPSDRFFAERPEGSVSTLKIQRTQQEDSAVYLCASSPGQGLGTQYFGPGTRLLVL.

The CDR3: CSVVGSEGEKLFF. CDR3 coding DNA: TGCAGCGTTGTAGGGAGTGAAGGTGAAAAACTGTTTTTT. The chain employs TRBV29-1 and TRBJ1-4; no firm D call. The CDR3 extends over 13 amino acids. Germline V lookup: CDR1 SQVTM, CDR2 ANQGSEA. V was trimmed by 4 bases and J by 7 bases, leaving 13 bases between them. Filled out from reference TRBV29-1 and TRBJ1-4, the complete variable domain reads SAVISQKPSRDICQRGTSLTIQCQVDSQVTMMFWYRQQPGQSLTLIATANQGSEATYESGFVIDKFPISRPNLTFSTLTVSNMSPEDSSIYLCSVVGSEGEKLFFGSGTQLSVL.

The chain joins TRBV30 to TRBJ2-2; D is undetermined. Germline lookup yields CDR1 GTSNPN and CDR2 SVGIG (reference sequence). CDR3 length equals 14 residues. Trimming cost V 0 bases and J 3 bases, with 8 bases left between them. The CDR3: CAWSVSLDTGELFF. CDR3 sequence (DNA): TGTGCCTGGAGTGTATCCCTAGACACCGGGGAGCTGTTTTTT.

The CDR3, as DNA: TGTGCCAGCAGTTGGGGGGGGCAGCTGAACACTGAAGCTTTCTTT. Translating gives CASSWGGQLNTEAFF. The chain links TRBV27 to TRBJ1-1, with a possible D match to TRBD1 (6 bases). Trimming stripped 4 bases from V and 0 bases from J, with 12 bases between. Germline CDR1 reads MNHEY; CDR2 reads SMNVEV (reference sequence). CDR3 length: 15 residues.

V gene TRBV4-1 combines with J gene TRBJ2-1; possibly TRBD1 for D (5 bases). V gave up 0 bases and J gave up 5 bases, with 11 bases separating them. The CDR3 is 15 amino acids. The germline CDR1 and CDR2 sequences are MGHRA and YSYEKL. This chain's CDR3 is CASSQEGANHNEQFF. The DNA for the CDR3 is TGCGCCAGCAGCCAAGAAGGGGCGAACCACAATGAGCAGTTCTTC.

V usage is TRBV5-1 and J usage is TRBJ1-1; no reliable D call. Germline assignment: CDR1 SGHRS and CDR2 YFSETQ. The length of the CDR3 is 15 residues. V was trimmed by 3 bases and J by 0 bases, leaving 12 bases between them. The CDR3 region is CASSSILDVNTEAFF. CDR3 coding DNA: TGCGCCAGCAGCTCGATACTAGACGTGAACACTGAAGCTTTCTTT.

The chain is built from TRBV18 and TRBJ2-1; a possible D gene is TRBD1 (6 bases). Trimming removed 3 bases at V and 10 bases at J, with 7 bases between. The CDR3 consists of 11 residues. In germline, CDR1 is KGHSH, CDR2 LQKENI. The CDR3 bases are TGTGCCAGCTCACCCGGACAGGAGCAGTTCTTC. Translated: CASSPGQEQFF.

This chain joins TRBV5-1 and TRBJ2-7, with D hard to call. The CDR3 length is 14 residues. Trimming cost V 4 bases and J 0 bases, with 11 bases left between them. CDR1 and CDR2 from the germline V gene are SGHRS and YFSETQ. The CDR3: CASSAGPSSYEQYF. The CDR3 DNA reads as TGCGCCAGCAGCGCCGGCCCTAGCTCCTACGAGCAGTACTTC.

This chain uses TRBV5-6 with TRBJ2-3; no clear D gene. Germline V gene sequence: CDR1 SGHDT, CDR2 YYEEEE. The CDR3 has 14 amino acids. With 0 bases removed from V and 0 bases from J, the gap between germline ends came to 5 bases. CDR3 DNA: TGTGCCAGCAGCTTGGTCCAGAGCACAGATACGCAGTATTTT. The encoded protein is CASSLVQSTDTQYF.

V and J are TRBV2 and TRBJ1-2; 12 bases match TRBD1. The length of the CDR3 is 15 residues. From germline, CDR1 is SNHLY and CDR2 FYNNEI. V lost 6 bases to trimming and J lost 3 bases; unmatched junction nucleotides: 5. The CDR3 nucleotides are TGTGCCAGCAGAAGGGACAGGGGGCTTTACTATGGCTACACCTTC. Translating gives CASRRDRGLYYGYTF. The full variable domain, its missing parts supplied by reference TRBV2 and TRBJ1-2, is EPEVTQTPSHQVTQMGQEVILRCVPISNHLYFYWYRQILGQKVEFLVSFYNNEISEKSEIFDDQFSVERPDGSNFTLKIRSTKLEDSAMYFCASRRDRGLYYGYTFGSGTRLTVV.

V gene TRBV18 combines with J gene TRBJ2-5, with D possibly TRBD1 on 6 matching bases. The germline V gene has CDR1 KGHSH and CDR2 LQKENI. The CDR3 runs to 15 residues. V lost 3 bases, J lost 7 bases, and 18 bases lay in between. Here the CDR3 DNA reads TGTGCCAGCTCACCGACTCGGACAGACGATTTGACCCAGTACTTC. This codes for CASSPTRTDDLTQYF.

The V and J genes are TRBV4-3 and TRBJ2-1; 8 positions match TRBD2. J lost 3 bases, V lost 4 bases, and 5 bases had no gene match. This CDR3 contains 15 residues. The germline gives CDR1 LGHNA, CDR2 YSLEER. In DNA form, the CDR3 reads TGCGCCAGCAGCCTAGCGGGACAATTCTACAATGAGCAGTTCTTC. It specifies CASSLAGQFYNEQFF.

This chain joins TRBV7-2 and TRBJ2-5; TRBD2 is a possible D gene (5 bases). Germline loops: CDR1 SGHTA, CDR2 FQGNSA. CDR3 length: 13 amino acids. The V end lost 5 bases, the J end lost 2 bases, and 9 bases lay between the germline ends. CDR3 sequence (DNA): TGTGCCAGCAGCCGCGGGCCTCAAGAGACCCAGTACTTC. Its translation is CASSRGPQETQYF.

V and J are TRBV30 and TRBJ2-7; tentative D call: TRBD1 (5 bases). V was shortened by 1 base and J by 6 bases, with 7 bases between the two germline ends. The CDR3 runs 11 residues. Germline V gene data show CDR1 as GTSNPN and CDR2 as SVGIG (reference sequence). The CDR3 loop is CAWSEGAEQYF. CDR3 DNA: TGTGCCTGGAGTGAAGGGGCCGAGCAGTACTTC.

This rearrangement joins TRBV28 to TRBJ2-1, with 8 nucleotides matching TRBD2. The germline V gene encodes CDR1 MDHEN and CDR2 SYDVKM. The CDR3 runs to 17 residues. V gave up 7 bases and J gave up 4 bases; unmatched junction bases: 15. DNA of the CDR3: TGTGCCAGCATAACCGGACTAGCAATAGGGTCGTACAATGAGCAGTTCTTC. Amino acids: CASITGLAIGSYNEQFF.